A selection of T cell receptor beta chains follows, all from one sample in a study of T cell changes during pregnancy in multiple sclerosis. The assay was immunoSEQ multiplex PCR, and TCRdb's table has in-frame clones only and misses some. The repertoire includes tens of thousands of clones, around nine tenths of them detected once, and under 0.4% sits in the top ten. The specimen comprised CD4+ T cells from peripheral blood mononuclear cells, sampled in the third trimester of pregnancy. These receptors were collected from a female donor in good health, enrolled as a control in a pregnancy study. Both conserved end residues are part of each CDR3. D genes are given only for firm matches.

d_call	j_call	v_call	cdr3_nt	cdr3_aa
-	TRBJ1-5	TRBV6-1	TGTGCCAGCAGTGAAGGGGCCCCCGCGGGTCAGCCCCAGCATTTT	CASSEGAPAGQPQHF
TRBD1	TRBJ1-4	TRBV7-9	TGTGCCAGCAGCTCAACAGGGGTAGGAAATGAAAAACTGTTTTTT	CASSSTGVGNEKLFF
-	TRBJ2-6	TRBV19	TGTGCCAGTAGTATCAGTGCGGGGACTGGGGCCAACGTCCTGACTTTC	CASSISAGTGANVLTF
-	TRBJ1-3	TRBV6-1	TGTGCCAGCAGTGAGCAGTCTGGAAACACCATATATTTT	CASSEQSGNTIYF
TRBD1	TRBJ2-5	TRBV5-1	TGCGCCAGCAGCTTGGCCGGGACAGAAGGTGGTGGGACCCAGTACTTC	CASSLAGTEGGGTQYF
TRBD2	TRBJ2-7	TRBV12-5	TGTGCTAGTGGCCCTCGTCCCGGACTAGCCTACGAGCAGTACTTC	CASGPRPGLAYEQYF
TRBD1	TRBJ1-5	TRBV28	TGTGCCAGCAAAGAGACAGGGTGGCATCAGCCCCAGCATTTT	CASKETGWHQPQHF
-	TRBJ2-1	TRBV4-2	TGTGCCAGCAGCCAAACTCTAGGCAATGAGCAGTTCTTC	CASSQTLGNEQFF
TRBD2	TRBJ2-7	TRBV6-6	TGTGCCAGCAGCCACAAAGCGGGAGGTTTCGAGCAGTACTTC	CASSHKAGGFEQYF
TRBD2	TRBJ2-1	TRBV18	TGTGCCAGCTCACTAGCGGGGGGAAAATACAATGAGCAGTTCTTC	CASSLAGGKYNEQFF
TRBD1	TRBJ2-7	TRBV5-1	TGCGCCAGCAGCGATCCCGGGACAGGGGACGAGCAGTACTTC	CASSDPGTGDEQYF
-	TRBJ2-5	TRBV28	TGTGCCAGCAGGCAACAGGATAGGGAGACCCAGTACTTC	CASRQQDRETQYF
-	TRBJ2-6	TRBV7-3	TGTGCCAGCAGCTTAGTTGGGGGGGCTTCTGGGGCCAACGTCCTGACTTTC	CASSLVGGASGANVLTF
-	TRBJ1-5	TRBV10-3	TGTGCCATCAGGGGACAACCTAATCAGCCCCAGCATTTT	CAIRGQPNQPQHF
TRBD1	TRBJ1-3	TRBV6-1	TGTGCCAGCAGTGAAGCTAAAGGGGGCAGGGGGTTCTCTGGAAACACCATATATTTT	CASSEAKGGRGFSGNTIYF
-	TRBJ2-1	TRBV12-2	TGTGCAAGGGGAGGTGGAGAGCAGTTCTTC	CARGGGEQFF
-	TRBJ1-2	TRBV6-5	TGTGCCAGCAGCCAAACCTCAGGGTATGGCTACACCTTC	CASSQTSGYGYTF
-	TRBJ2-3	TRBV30	TGTGCCTGGAGTGTACTGGGAGGAAGCACAGATACGCAGTATTTT	CAWSVLGGSTDTQYF
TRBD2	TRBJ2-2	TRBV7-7	TGTGCTAGCAGCGTCGGGACTAGCTGGGTTACCGGGGAGCTGTTTTTT	CASSVGTSWVTGELFF
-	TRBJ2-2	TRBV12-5	TGTGCTAGTGGTTTGTGGCTCACCGGGGAGCTGTTTTTT	CASGLWLTGELFF
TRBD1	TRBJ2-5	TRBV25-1	TGTGCCAGCAGTGAAGGGGGACAGCCACAAGAGACCCAGTACTTC	CASSEGGQPQETQYF
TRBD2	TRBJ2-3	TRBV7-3	TGTGCCAGCAGCCCGGGGGGGCTTAGCACAGATACGCAGTATTTT	CASSPGGLSTDTQYF